This entry lists 2 T cell receptor beta chains sequenced from one sample in a study of shared clonotypes between healthy human individuals. Generated by immunoSEQ multiplex PCR, the TCRdb table keeps only in-frame clones and is missing some. The sample holds roughly 2,000,000 clones, about 94% seen once. Terminally differentiated effector memory CD45RA+ cells were left out of the naive CD8 fraction, which was CD45RO-negative and positively selected for CCR7. Sequences were obtained from naive CD8+ T cells from PBMCs. Receptors originate from a man younger than 35 in good health. Some clones in this sample may be carry-over from other donors' samples.

The chain uses TRBV5-4 and TRBJ2-3; no definite D call. The CDR3 extends over 13 amino acids. Germline V gene sequence: CDR1 SGHNT, CDR2 YYREEE (reference sequence). Trimming pared 6 bases from V and 4 bases from J, leaving 12 bases between. The CDR3 region is CASIGFPPDTQYF. Written as DNA, the CDR3 is TGTGCCAGCATCGGCTTTCCGCCAGATACGCAGTATTTT.

The CDR3 DNA reads as TGTGCCAGCAGATTTCTAGCGGGAGGGCACAATGAGCAGTTCTTC. Translation gives CASRFLAGGHNEQFF. The chain carries TRBV11-2 and TRBJ2-1; 12 bases line up with TRBD2. The trim removed 6 bases at V and 5 bases at J, leaving 5 bases unmatched. This CDR3 comprises 15 residues. Germline CDR1 is SGHAT and CDR2 is FQNNGV.